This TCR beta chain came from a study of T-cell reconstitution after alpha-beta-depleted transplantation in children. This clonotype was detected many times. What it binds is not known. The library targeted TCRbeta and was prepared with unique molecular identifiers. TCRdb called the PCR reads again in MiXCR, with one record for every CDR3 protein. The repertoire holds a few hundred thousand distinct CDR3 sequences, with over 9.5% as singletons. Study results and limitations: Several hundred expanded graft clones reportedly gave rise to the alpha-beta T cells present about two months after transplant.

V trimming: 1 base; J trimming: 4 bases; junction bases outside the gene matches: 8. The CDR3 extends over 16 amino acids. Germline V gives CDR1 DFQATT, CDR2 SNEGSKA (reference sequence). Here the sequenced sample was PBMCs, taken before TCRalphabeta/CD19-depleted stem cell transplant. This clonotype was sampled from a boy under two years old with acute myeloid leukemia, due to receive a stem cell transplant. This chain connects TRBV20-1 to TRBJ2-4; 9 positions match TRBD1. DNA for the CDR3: TGCAGTGCTAGAGGCAAGGGGGGGACAGGGAAAAACATTCAGTACTTC. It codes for CSARGKGGTGKNIQYF.